These 18 T cell receptor beta chains were sequenced from one sample in a study of regulatory T cells in long-lasting Graves disease. Library construction for TCR beta used iRepertoire HTBI primers and Arm-PCR of CDR3 regions. TCRdb redid the calling of the multiplex PCR reads with MiXCR, one entry per CDR3 protein. The table shows about 240,000 distinct CDR3 sequences, with around 20% occurring only once. Stated time point: newly diagnosed GD, antithyroid drugs for less than 3 months. TCR sequences were obtained from RNA taken from PBMCs. The sample in question was peripheral blood mononuclear cells (PBMCs), obtained at new diagnosis, from a patient treated with antithyroid drugs. All receptors derive from a female donor with Graves disease.

A single count supports this clonotype. The chain recombines TRBV7-2 with TRBJ2-3; 10 nucleotides agree with TRBD1. The germline V gene encodes CDR1 SGHTA and CDR2 FQGNSA. There are 15 residues in the CDR3. V lost 8 bases and J lost 1; bases outside the gene matches: 6. CDR3 coding DNA: TGTGCCAGCCAATCCGGGACAGGGGGCACAGATACGCAGTATTTT. It translates to CASQSGTGGTDTQYF.

This clonotype has at least ten counts. An end of the junction differs from the germline gene, which may be a read error. The chain joins TRBV6-2 or TRBV6-3 to TRBJ2-1, with D possibly TRBD2 on 6 matching bases. Per germline, CDR1 MNHEY and CDR2 SVGEGT. This CDR3 is built from 12 residues. Written as DNA, the CDR3 is TGTGCCAGCAGTTACTCGACACGGAGGGGAGTCTTC. This codes for CASSYSTRRGVF.

This clonotype was picked up many times. The gene calls are TRBV7-2 and TRBJ2-7; 11 bases fit TRBD2. This CDR3 contains 14 residues. After removal of 3 bases from V and 2 bases from J, the junction contained 0 bases not matched to a gene. Germline CDR1 and CDR2: SGHTA and FQGNSA. The CDR3 DNA reads TGTGCCAGCAGCTTGACTAGCGGGGCCTACGAGCAGTACTTC. It is translated as CASSLTSGAYEQYF.

This clonotype has ten or more counts. The chain joins TRBV5-1 to TRBJ1-4, with TRBD1 identical over 7 bases. Germline V lookup: CDR1 SGHRS, CDR2 YFSETQ. This CDR3 comprises 14 residues. The V segment lost 7 bases and the J segment 5 bases; nucleotides outside the gene matches: 8. CDR3 sequence: CASRTGVGNEKLFF. CDR3 coding DNA: TGCGCCAGCCGCACAGGGGTCGGGAATGAAAAACTGTTTTTT. The full variable domain, with the rest looked up from reference TRBV5-1 and TRBJ1-4, is KAGVTQTPRYLIKTRGQQVTLSCSPISGHRSVSWYQQTPGQGLQFLFEYFSETQRNKGNFPGRFSGRQFSNSRSEMNVSTLELGDSALYLCASRTGVGNEKLFFGSGTQLSVL.

This clonotype has ten or more counts. This chain joins TRBV4-3 and TRBJ1-5; D gene unclear. The ends were cut back, 0 bases at V and 11 bases at J, with 14 bases in the middle. The length of the CDR3 is 14 residues. The germline gives CDR1 LGHNA, CDR2 YSLEER. The CDR3, as DNA: TGCGCCAGCAGCCAAGATTACAGACTATCAGCCCAGCATTTT. Its protein product is CASSQDYRLSAQHF.

In this sample, this clonotype turned up many times. The V and J genes are TRBV7-2 and TRBJ1-1; D unresolved. The germline gives CDR1 SGHTA, CDR2 FQGNSA. The CDR3 spans 13 residues. V lost 5 bases to trimming and J lost 6 bases, with 13 bases between them. The chain's CDR3 is CASSQPWGSEAFF. CDR3 coding DNA: TGTGCCAGCAGCCAACCCTGGGGTTCTGAAGCTTTCTTT.

The genes are TRBV7-9 and TRBJ2-2; 10 bases map to TRBD2. The length of the CDR3 is 20 residues. After removal of 4 bases from V and 0 bases from J, the junction contained 14 bases not matched to a gene. The V gene's germline CDR1 is SEHNR and CDR2 FQNEAQ (reference sequence). The CDR3 DNA reads as TGTGCCAGCAGCTCAGAGTGGGACGGACTAGCGGCTACGAACACCGGGGAGCTGTTTTTT. It yields the protein CASSSEWDGLAATNTGELFF.

The table lists this clonotype with many counts. The chain combines TRBV6-5 with TRBJ2-7; D gene unclear. This CDR3 region has 13 residues. V was shortened by 4 bases and J by 2 bases, with 9 bases between the two germline ends. The germline CDR1 and CDR2 sequences are MNHEY and SVGAGI. Here the CDR3 reads CASSSGPTYEQYF. CDR3 nucleotide sequence: TGTGCCAGCAGTTCCGGGCCAACCTACGAGCAGTACTTC.

This clonotype was picked up many times. J is TRBJ1-1 and V is TRBV28, with D hard to call. This CDR3 comprises 14 residues. V was trimmed by 3 bases and J by 0 bases, leaving 8 bases between them. In germline, CDR1 is MDHEN, CDR2 SYDVKM. As DNA, the CDR3 is TGTGCCAGCAGTTTTGTCAGGTTGAACACTGAAGCTTTCTTT. It specifies CASSFVRLNTEAFF.

In the case of this clonotype: This is likely an artifact of a read error, given a far larger clone one base away. The chain joins TRBV2 to TRBJ2-1, with unresolved D. The CDR3 length is 12 residues. Germline V CDR1 and CDR2: SNHLY, FYNNEI. The CDR3 DNA sequence: TGTGCCAGCAATCCGTACCAAGAGACCCAGCACTTC. It encodes CASNPYQETQHF.

The table lists this clonotype with many counts. The CDR3 region is CASIRGGAIHEQFF. The CDR3 DNA reads TGTGCCAGCATTCGTGGGGGGGCCATCCATGAGCAGTTCTTC. This chain connects TRBV6-2 or TRBV6-3 to TRBJ2-1, with D possibly TRBD2 on 7 matching bases. V was shortened by 7 bases and J by 8 bases, with 18 bases between the two germline ends. CDR3 length: 14 residues. Germline assignment: CDR1 MNHEY and CDR2 SVGEGT.

There are many counts of this clonotype. V usage is TRBV7-2 and J usage is TRBJ2-7; no firm D call. CDR1 SGHTA and CDR2 FQGNSA come from the germline V gene. The V end was cut by 4 bases, the J end by 3 bases, with 7 bases between. This CDR3 has 12 residues. The CDR3 region has the DNA TGTGCCAGCAGCTCCAGTGGCTACGAGCAGTACTTC. Translating it yields CASSSSGYEQYF.

The chain employs TRBV24-1 and TRBJ2-3, with D perhaps assigned TRBD1 or TRBD2 (5 bases each). Trimming cost V 2 bases and J 0 bases, with 17 bases left between them. The germline V gene encodes CDR1 KGHDR and CDR2 SFDVKD. The CDR3 is 18 amino acids. CDR3 region: CATSDWTGPNPSTDTQYF. The CDR3 nucleotides read TGTGCCACCAGTGATTGGACGGGGCCTAATCCTAGCACAGATACGCAGTATTTT.

This clonotype was recorded many times. V and J are TRBV24-1 and TRBJ2-3, with 8 bases fitting TRBD1. The V and J ends lost 3 bases and 3 bases, in that order; junction bases with no gene match: 4. This CDR3 is 15 amino acids long. In germline, CDR1 is KGHDR, CDR2 SFDVKD. The CDR3 sequence is CATSDHRQGTDTQYF. The CDR3 coding sequence is TGTGCCACCAGTGATCACCGACAGGGGACAGATACGCAGTATTTT.

This clonotype was found many times. V usage is TRBV6-1 and J usage is TRBJ2-7, with a weak D call TRBD1 (6 bases). Germline loops: CDR1 MNHNS, CDR2 SASEGT. This CDR3 spans 15 amino acids. Deletions cut 6 bases from V and 6 bases from J, with 21 bases between. The CDR3 here is CASREYAKDSSEQYF. CDR3 DNA sequence: TGTGCCAGCAGAGAATACGCGAAGGACAGTTCCGAGCAGTACTTC.

The rearrangement uses TRBV4-1 and TRBJ2-5, with D perhaps TRBD1 or TRBD2 (5 bases each). This CDR3 region has 17 residues. The V gene lost 1 base and the J gene lost 5 bases, with 20 bases spanning the gap. Germline CDR1 and CDR2: MGHRA and YSYEKL. The CDR3 DNA follows: TGCGCCAGCAGCCAAGGATTACGGGGCCCTCAAGGGGAGACCCAGTACTTC. Translating it yields CASSQGLRGPQGETQYF.

In its sample, this clonotype was seen many times. The chain recombines TRBV7-3 with TRBJ2-3, with TRBD2 matching 14 bases. There are 17 residues in the CDR3. Germline assignment: CDR1 SGHTA and CDR2 FQGTGA. V trimming: 3 bases; J trimming: 4 bases; junction bases outside the gene matches: 6. The CDR3 sequence is CASSFAGTSGSSDTQYF. The CDR3 DNA sequence: TGTGCCAGCAGCTTTGCCGGGACTAGCGGGAGTTCAGATACGCAGTATTTT.

This clonotype was picked up many times. The chain couples TRBV4-2 to TRBJ2-1; D assignment may be TRBD1 or TRBD2 (5 bases each). The germline V gene has CDR1 LGHNA and CDR2 YNFKEQ. V was cut by 0 bases and J by 12 bases, with 15 bases left in between. The length of the CDR3 is 14 residues. The CDR3 nucleotides read TGTGCCAGCAGCCAAGAGTGGCAGGGAGTTGGGCAGTTCTTC. This gives the protein CASSQEWQGVGQFF.